The rows below give T cell receptor beta chains drawn from one sample of a study of CD8+ T cells in alopecia areata. TCRdb's table, derived via immunoSEQ multiplex PCR, lists solely in-frame clones and lacks some. The sample has 98,000 or so clones; under 60% are singletons. Input material: NKG2D-low CD8+ T cells sorted from blood. Receptors originate from a human donor with alopecia areata. Both conserved end residues are part of each CDR3. Each record gives: CDR3 DNA, CDR3 protein, V gene, D gene, clone size, J gene. A D gene is named only where the DNA matches it firmly. Clone size is shown for a subset of rows, as once, few, many or a class of expanded clone.

cdr3_nt: TGCGCCAGCAGCCAGGGGGACAGTTCTTATGAGCAGTTCTTC; cdr3_aa: CASSQGDSSYEQFF; v_call: TRBV4-1; d_call: TRBD1; clone_size: few; j_call: TRBJ2-1
cdr3_nt: TGTGCCAGCAGTACCGGGCCATACACCGGGGAGCTGTTTTTT; cdr3_aa: CASSTGPYTGELFF; v_call: TRBV27; d_call: NA; clone_size: once; j_call: TRBJ2-2
cdr3_nt: TGTGCCAGCAGTTACTCGGCTAGCGGCAATGAGCAGTTCTTC; cdr3_aa: CASSYSASGNEQFF; v_call: TRBV6-5; d_call: TRBD2; clone_size: NA; j_call: TRBJ2-1
cdr3_nt: TGTGCCAGCAGTTGGAGCGGGAGTGGGGAGACCCAGTACTTC; cdr3_aa: CASSWSGSGETQYF; v_call: TRBV27; d_call: TRBD2; clone_size: NA; j_call: TRBJ2-5
cdr3_nt: TGTGCCACAGGGCCGGGCTCAGAGTACGAGCAGTACTTC; cdr3_aa: CATGPGSEYEQYF; v_call: TRBV10-3; d_call: NA; clone_size: NA; j_call: TRBJ2-7
cdr3_nt: TGTGCCAGCAGTACCCACGGACAGGGGATGGGAGAGCAGTACTTC; cdr3_aa: CASSTHGQGMGEQYF; v_call: TRBV6-5; d_call: TRBD1; clone_size: NA; j_call: TRBJ2-7
cdr3_nt: TGCAGTGCTGGGAAGGTTCGAGGCTACACCTTC; cdr3_aa: CSAGKVRGYTF; v_call: TRBV20-1; d_call: NA; clone_size: NA; j_call: TRBJ1-2
cdr3_nt: TGCGCCAGCAGCCAAGTCCGGACAGACTACGAGCAGTACTTC; cdr3_aa: CASSQVRTDYEQYF; v_call: TRBV4-1; d_call: NA; clone_size: NA; j_call: TRBJ2-7
cdr3_nt: TGTGCCAGCAGCGCCGCAGGGGTAGAGCAGTACTTC; cdr3_aa: CASSAAGVEQYF; v_call: TRBV13; d_call: NA; clone_size: NA; j_call: TRBJ2-7
cdr3_nt: TGTGCCAGCAGCTCACGGGACAGATTGCAAGAGACCCAGTACTTC; cdr3_aa: CASSSRDRLQETQYF; v_call: TRBV7-9; d_call: TRBD1; clone_size: few; j_call: TRBJ2-5
cdr3_nt: TGTGCCAGCACCACCCTCAGGGGCATAGAGACTGAAGCTTTCTTT; cdr3_aa: CASTTLRGIETEAFF; v_call: TRBV7-2; d_call: NA; clone_size: few; j_call: TRBJ1-1
cdr3_nt: TGCGCCAGCAGCCAAGACACAGGGATCGGTGGGAAACTGTTTTTT; cdr3_aa: CASSQDTGIGGKLFF; v_call: TRBV4-1; d_call: NA; clone_size: NA; j_call: TRBJ1-4
cdr3_nt: TGTGCCAGCAGCTTAGGGGCCAACACTGAAGCTTTCTTT; cdr3_aa: CASSLGANTEAFF; v_call: TRBV7-2; d_call: NA; clone_size: NA; j_call: TRBJ1-1
cdr3_nt: TGTGCCAGCAGTTTCGAAGGCACAGATACGCAGTATTTT; cdr3_aa: CASSFEGTDTQYF; v_call: TRBV28; d_call: NA; clone_size: few; j_call: TRBJ2-3
cdr3_nt: TGTGCCAGCAGTCAAGCAGGGACAACGACATACTACGAGCAGTACTTC; cdr3_aa: CASSQAGTTTYYEQYF; v_call: TRBV6-1; d_call: NA; clone_size: NA; j_call: TRBJ2-7
cdr3_nt: TGTGCCAGCAGCTTATTACTTGGGGGGGAGACCCAGTACTTC; cdr3_aa: CASSLLLGGETQYF; v_call: TRBV7-8; d_call: NA; clone_size: NA; j_call: TRBJ2-5
cdr3_nt: TGTGCCAGCAGTGAGGAGGGGACCCAGTACTTC; cdr3_aa: CASSEEGTQYF; v_call: TRBV6-5; d_call: NA; clone_size: NA; j_call: TRBJ2-5
cdr3_nt: TGTGCCAGCAGTGGCGGTCGGCATGGCTACACCTTC; cdr3_aa: CASSGGRHGYTF; v_call: TRBV14; d_call: NA; clone_size: NA; j_call: TRBJ1-2
cdr3_nt: TGTGCCAGCAGTGAAAACAGGGGCGGCACTGAAGCTTTCTTT; cdr3_aa: CASSENRGGTEAFF; v_call: TRBV28; d_call: TRBD1; clone_size: NA; j_call: TRBJ1-1
cdr3_nt: TGTGCCAGCAGCTCAGGACTAGCCCCATACAATGAGCAGTTCTTC; cdr3_aa: CASSSGLAPYNEQFF; v_call: TRBV7-2; d_call: TRBD2; clone_size: many; j_call: TRBJ2-1
cdr3_nt: TGTGCCGGACAACAGGGGAACTATGGCTACACCTTC; cdr3_aa: CAGQQGNYGYTF; v_call: TRBV30; d_call: TRBD1; clone_size: NA; j_call: TRBJ1-2
cdr3_nt: TGCAGCGTCGCGGCCAGGGCGAACACTGAAGCTTTCTTT; cdr3_aa: CSVAARANTEAFF; v_call: TRBV29-1; d_call: NA; clone_size: NA; j_call: TRBJ1-1
cdr3_nt: TGTGCCACCAGCAGTACTAGGGGCTCCTACAATGAGCAGTTCTTC; cdr3_aa: CATSSTRGSYNEQFF; v_call: TRBV15; d_call: NA; clone_size: NA; j_call: TRBJ2-1
cdr3_nt: TGCAGCGTTGAAGACCGGGACACTGCTAACTATGGCTACACCTTC; cdr3_aa: CSVEDRDTANYGYTF; v_call: TRBV29-1; d_call: NA; clone_size: NA; j_call: TRBJ1-2
cdr3_nt: TGTGCCAGCAGCCCCAGTCAGGGGAACACTGAAGCTTTCTTT; cdr3_aa: CASSPSQGNTEAFF; v_call: TRBV7-6; d_call: NA; clone_size: NA; j_call: TRBJ1-1
cdr3_nt: TGTGCCAGCAGTTTATCGATCGGGGGAGATGAGCAGTTCTTC; cdr3_aa: CASSLSIGGDEQFF; v_call: TRBV27; d_call: NA; clone_size: NA; j_call: TRBJ2-1
cdr3_nt: TGCGCCAGCAGCCAAATACCAGGGGCCGATGAGCAGTTCTTC; cdr3_aa: CASSQIPGADEQFF; v_call: TRBV4-1; d_call: NA; clone_size: NA; j_call: TRBJ2-1
cdr3_nt: TGTGCCAGCAGTTTATCTCCCGGTGCCGCCACAGATACGCAGTATTTT; cdr3_aa: CASSLSPGAATDTQYF; v_call: TRBV27; d_call: NA; clone_size: NA; j_call: TRBJ2-3
cdr3_nt: TGTGCCAGCAGCGGGGAATGGGACGTATCGGTCAACGAGCAGTACTTC; cdr3_aa: CASSGEWDVSVNEQYF; v_call: TRBV5-6; d_call: NA; clone_size: NA; j_call: TRBJ2-7
cdr3_nt: TGTGCCAGCAGTAAACTGTCCGGGACAGAGAATGAAAAACTGTTTTTT; cdr3_aa: CASSKLSGTENEKLFF; v_call: TRBV27; d_call: TRBD1; clone_size: NA; j_call: TRBJ1-4
cdr3_nt: TGCAGCGTTGAAGATCTTGGGACTAGCACTTACAATGAGCAGTTCTTC; cdr3_aa: CSVEDLGTSTYNEQFF; v_call: TRBV29-1; d_call: TRBD2; clone_size: few; j_call: TRBJ2-1
cdr3_nt: TGTGCCAGCGGCGGGACGGCCGGGGAGCTGTTTTTT; cdr3_aa: CASGGTAGELFF; v_call: TRBV13; d_call: NA; clone_size: NA; j_call: TRBJ2-2
cdr3_nt: TGTGCCAGCAGCGGGGACAGGGGGCGGAGGACTGAAGCTTTCTTT; cdr3_aa: CASSGDRGRRTEAFF; v_call: TRBV7-9; d_call: TRBD1; clone_size: NA; j_call: TRBJ1-1
cdr3_nt: TGCAGCGTTGAAAGGGGGGGAGGTCCCTTCAGGGGAGATACGCAGTATTTT; cdr3_aa: CSVERGGGPFRGDTQYF; v_call: TRBV29-1; d_call: NA; clone_size: NA; j_call: TRBJ2-3
cdr3_nt: TGTGCCACCGCAGGTTCGGGGGCCTATGGCTACACCTTC; cdr3_aa: CATAGSGAYGYTF; v_call: TRBV27; d_call: NA; clone_size: once; j_call: TRBJ1-2
cdr3_nt: TGCGCCAGCAGTGATACCCCCGGGGAGCTGTTTTTT; cdr3_aa: CASSDTPGELFF; v_call: TRBV10-2; d_call: NA; clone_size: NA; j_call: TRBJ2-2
cdr3_nt: TGTGCCAGCAGCCAAGAGGACCTACCTAGCACAGATACGCAGTATTTT; cdr3_aa: CASSQEDLPSTDTQYF; v_call: TRBV4-2; d_call: NA; clone_size: NA; j_call: TRBJ2-3
cdr3_nt: TGTGCCATCAGTGAGTCCGGGACAGTCATACAAGAGACCCAGTACTTC; cdr3_aa: CAISESGTVIQETQYF; v_call: TRBV10-3; d_call: TRBD1; clone_size: NA; j_call: TRBJ2-5
cdr3_nt: TGTGCCAGCAGCGTGGACAGGCCCAACGAGCAGTACTTC; cdr3_aa: CASSVDRPNEQYF; v_call: TRBV7-9; d_call: TRBD1; clone_size: NA; j_call: TRBJ2-7
cdr3_nt: TGCAGCGCTTGGACTAGCGGGAATGGTGGCTACGAGCAGTACTTC; cdr3_aa: CSAWTSGNGGYEQYF; v_call: TRBV29-1; d_call: TRBD2; clone_size: NA; j_call: TRBJ2-7
cdr3_nt: TGTGCCACCAGCGGTAGCGGGAGGGATGAGCAGTTCTTC; cdr3_aa: CATSGSGRDEQFF; v_call: TRBV15; d_call: TRBD2; clone_size: few; j_call: TRBJ2-1
cdr3_nt: TGTGCCAGCGTGTATGGGGACACAGATACGCAGTATTTT; cdr3_aa: CASVYGDTDTQYF; v_call: TRBV13; d_call: NA; clone_size: NA; j_call: TRBJ2-3
cdr3_nt: TGTGCCAGCAGCTCGGGGACGGGGTTTGAGCAGTTCTTC; cdr3_aa: CASSSGTGFEQFF; v_call: TRBV7-2; d_call: NA; clone_size: NA; j_call: TRBJ2-1
cdr3_nt: TGTGCCAGCAGTTTGGCGCCTAGCGGGAGAATGGAGACCCAGTACTTC; cdr3_aa: CASSLAPSGRMETQYF; v_call: TRBV6-5; d_call: TRBD2; clone_size: NA; j_call: TRBJ2-5
cdr3_nt: TGCGCCAGCAGCCAAACAGGGGCGAGAAATCAGCCCCAGCATTTT; cdr3_aa: CASSQTGARNQPQHF; v_call: TRBV4-1; d_call: TRBD1; clone_size: NA; j_call: TRBJ1-5
cdr3_nt: TGTGCCAGCAGCCCCGTACAGGATTCCTACAATGAGCAGTTCTTC; cdr3_aa: CASSPVQDSYNEQFF; v_call: TRBV5-6; d_call: NA; clone_size: NA; j_call: TRBJ2-1
cdr3_nt: TGTGCCAGCAGCCCCGACAGGTTCGAGCAGTACTTC; cdr3_aa: CASSPDRFEQYF; v_call: TRBV7-9; d_call: NA; clone_size: NA; j_call: TRBJ2-7
cdr3_nt: TGTGCCAGCTTAGGGGGACGGTATGAAGCTTTCTTT; cdr3_aa: CASLGGRYEAFF; v_call: TRBV6-1; d_call: NA; clone_size: NA; j_call: TRBJ1-1
cdr3_nt: TGTGCCAGCTGGGCCCGGGGGGCAGGAGATACGCAGTATTTT; cdr3_aa: CASWARGAGDTQYF; v_call: TRBV27; d_call: NA; clone_size: NA; j_call: TRBJ2-3
cdr3_nt: TGTGCCAGCAGTTACCCCGGGACAGGGGGCTCAGATACGCAGTATTTT; cdr3_aa: CASSYPGTGGSDTQYF; v_call: TRBV6-5; d_call: TRBD1; clone_size: NA; j_call: TRBJ2-3
cdr3_nt: TGTGCCAGCAGCTTAGGGGACAGCTACGAGCAGTACTTC; cdr3_aa: CASSLGDSYEQYF; v_call: TRBV7-8; d_call: TRBD1; clone_size: NA; j_call: TRBJ2-7
cdr3_nt: TGCGCCAGCAGCCCGTTAATATGGCGGGAGAGCGACGAGCAGTACTTC; cdr3_aa: CASSPLIWRESDEQYF; v_call: TRBV5-1; d_call: TRBD2; clone_size: NA; j_call: TRBJ2-7
cdr3_nt: TGTGGCGGGCCAGAGAACACTGAAGCTTTCTTT; cdr3_aa: CGGPENTEAFF; v_call: TRBV2; d_call: NA; clone_size: NA; j_call: TRBJ1-1
cdr3_nt: TGTGCCAGCAGCTTAGATTTTATCGCTAGCGGGAGGAATGAGCAGTTCTTC; cdr3_aa: CASSLDFIASGRNEQFF; v_call: TRBV11-2; d_call: TRBD2; clone_size: NA; j_call: TRBJ2-1
cdr3_nt: TGTGCCAGCGCGACCGGGACAGGGCTCAACGAGCAGTACTTC; cdr3_aa: CASATGTGLNEQYF; v_call: TRBV13; d_call: TRBD1; clone_size: NA; j_call: TRBJ2-7